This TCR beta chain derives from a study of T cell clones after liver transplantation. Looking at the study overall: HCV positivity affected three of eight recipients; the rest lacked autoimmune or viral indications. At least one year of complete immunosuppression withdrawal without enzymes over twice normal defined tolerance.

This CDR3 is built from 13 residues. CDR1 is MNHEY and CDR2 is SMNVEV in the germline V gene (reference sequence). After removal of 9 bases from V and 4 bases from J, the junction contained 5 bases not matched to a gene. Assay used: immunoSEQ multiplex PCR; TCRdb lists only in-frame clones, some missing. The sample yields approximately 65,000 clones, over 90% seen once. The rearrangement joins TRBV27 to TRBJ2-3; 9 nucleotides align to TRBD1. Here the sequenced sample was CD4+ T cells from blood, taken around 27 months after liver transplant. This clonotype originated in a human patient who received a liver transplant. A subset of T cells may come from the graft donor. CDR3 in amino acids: CASPTGGPDTQYF. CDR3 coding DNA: TGTGCCAGTCCCACAGGGGGCCCAGATACGCAGTATTTT.